The clone carrying this T cell receptor beta chain has more than one count but fewer than ten. Antigen: not known. CDR1 DFQATT and CDR2 SNEGSKA come from the germline V gene (reference sequence). This CDR3 is built from 15 residues. V was cut by 2 bases and J by 2 bases, with 15 bases left in between. The authors ran a second PCR of roughly 6 to 12 cycles using a sample-barcoded 5' primer and a J-beta primer mix. TCRdb ran MiXCR on the 5' RACE reads and lists one entry per CDR3 protein. The sample lists some 710,000 distinct CDR3 sequences; about 24% were seen once. The data originate from a study of blood T cells in healthy people across ages. Study details: Template switching caught about one barcoded beta molecule for each two T cells. Findings and caveats of the study: Long-lived donors exceeded aged donors in naive CD4+ cells and diversity.

Isolation yielded PBMCs, at least 7 million per sample, in every case. The source is a man in his 70s in good health. Sequenced material: blood. The gene calls are TRBV20-1 and TRBJ1-1; maybe TRBD1 (6 bases). CDR3 loop: CSARSWDTYNTEAFF. The CDR3 nucleotides are TGCAGTGCTAGATCCTGGGACACCTACAACACTGAAGCTTTCTTT.